One and the same sample provided the 7 T cell receptor beta chains below, sequenced in a study of shared clonotypes between healthy human individuals. The assay was immunoSEQ multiplex PCR, and TCRdb's table has in-frame clones only and misses some. The table includes about 470,000 clones, roughly 83% detected once. Specimen: PBMCs. All receptors derive from a woman in her thirties or forties in good health. Some clones in this sample may be carry-over from other donors' samples.

The gene calls are TRBV2 and TRBJ1-1, with a tentative D call TRBD1 (5 bases). This CDR3 comprises 14 residues. Germline lookup yields CDR1 SNHLY and CDR2 FYNNEI. Trimming took off 4 bases at V and 5 bases at J, with 14 bases between the two ends. CDR3 protein: CASSVAGSRTEAFF. In DNA form, the CDR3 reads TGTGCCAGCAGTGTAGCAGGGTCGAGGACTGAAGCTTTCTTT.

The chain links TRBV7-9 to TRBJ2-1; TRBD2 aligns across 7 bases. Germline CDR1 is SEHNR and CDR2 is FQNEAQ (reference sequence). This CDR3 has 15 amino acids. J was trimmed by 5 bases and V by 5 bases; bases with no gene match: 9. This CDR3 is CASSPQGGFDNEQFF. In DNA form, the CDR3 reads TGTGCCAGCAGCCCCCAGGGAGGGTTCGACAATGAGCAGTTCTTC.

The genes are TRBV7-2 and TRBJ2-7, with 10 bases that match TRBD1. Trimming removed 5 bases from V and 2 bases from J; junction bases left unmatched: 3. This CDR3 region has 14 residues. In germline, CDR1 is SGHTA, CDR2 FQGNSA. DNA for the CDR3: TGTGCCAGCAGCAAGGACAGGGGGACCTACGAGCAGTACTTC. Translation gives CASSKDRGTYEQYF.

The V and J genes are TRBV6-6 and TRBJ2-5; 9 nucleotides line up with TRBD1. The CDR3 totals 16 residues. Trimming removed 6 bases from V and 2 bases from J; junction bases left unmatched: 10. Per the germline V gene, CDR1 is MNHNY and CDR2 is SVGAGI (reference sequence). CDR3 in amino acids: CASSLTTGGGQETQYF. The CDR3, as DNA: TGTGCCAGCAGCCTGACGACAGGGGGAGGTCAAGAGACCCAGTACTTC.

This clone was seen just once. The chain links TRBV5-8 to TRBJ2-3, with TRBD1 identical over 7 bases. From germline, CDR1 is SGHTS and CDR2 YDEGEE. The CDR3 extends over 15 amino acids. V lost 1 base, J lost 3 bases, and 5 bases stayed unmatched. The CDR3, as DNA: TGTGCCAGCAGCTTGAGACAGGGTGTGACAGATACGCAGTATTTT. The encoded protein is CASSLRQGVTDTQYF. The variable domain in full, completed from reference TRBV5-8 and TRBJ2-3, reads EAGVTQSPTHLIKTRGQQATLRCSPISGHTSVYWYQQALGLGLQFLLWYDEGEERNRGNFPPRFSGRQFPNYSSELNVNALELEDSALYLCASSLRQGVTDTQYFGPGTRLTVL.

V usage is TRBV9 and J usage is TRBJ2-1, with 7 bases aligning to TRBD2. The CDR3 length is 16 residues. Germline CDR1 reads SGDLS; CDR2 reads YYNGEE. Trimming took 0 bases from V and 2 from J; bases not matched to a gene: 5. This chain's CDR3 is CASSVGAGATYNEQFF. The CDR3 nucleotides are TGTGCCAGCAGCGTAGGGGCGGGAGCTACCTACAATGAGCAGTTCTTC.

The V call is TRBV6-6, the J call TRBJ2-3; TRBD2 is a possible D gene (5 bases). Germline CDR1 and CDR2: MNHNY and SVGAGI (reference sequence). Trimming stripped 1 base from V and 2 bases from J, with 10 bases between. This CDR3 has 15 amino acids. The CDR3 loop reads CASSYLRTHTDTQYF. As DNA, the CDR3 is TGTGCCAGCAGTTACTTGCGGACTCACACAGATACGCAGTATTTT.